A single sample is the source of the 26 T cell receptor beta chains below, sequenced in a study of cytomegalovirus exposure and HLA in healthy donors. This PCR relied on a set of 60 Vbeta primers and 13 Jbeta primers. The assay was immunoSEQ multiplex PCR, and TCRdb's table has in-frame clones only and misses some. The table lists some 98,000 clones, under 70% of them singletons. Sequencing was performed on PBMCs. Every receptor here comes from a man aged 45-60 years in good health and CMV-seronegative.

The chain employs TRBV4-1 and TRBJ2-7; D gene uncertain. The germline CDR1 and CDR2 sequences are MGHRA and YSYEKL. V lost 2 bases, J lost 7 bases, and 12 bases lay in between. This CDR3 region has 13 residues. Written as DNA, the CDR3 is TGCGCCAGCAGCCAACCTACTACACGGGAGCAGTACTTC. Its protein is CASSQPTTREQYF.

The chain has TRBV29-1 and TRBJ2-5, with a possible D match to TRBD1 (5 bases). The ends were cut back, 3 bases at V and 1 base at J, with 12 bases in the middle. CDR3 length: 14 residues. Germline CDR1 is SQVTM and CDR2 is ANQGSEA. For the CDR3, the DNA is TGCAGCGTTGACTACTCGGACACCCAAGAGACCCAGTACTTC. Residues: CSVDYSDTQETQYF.

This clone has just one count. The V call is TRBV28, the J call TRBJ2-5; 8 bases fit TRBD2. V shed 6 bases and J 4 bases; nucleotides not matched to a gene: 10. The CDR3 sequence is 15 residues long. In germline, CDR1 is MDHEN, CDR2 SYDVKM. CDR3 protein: CASRDRIGGAETQYF. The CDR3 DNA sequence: TGTGCCAGCAGGGACCGAATCGGGGGGGCAGAGACCCAGTACTTC.

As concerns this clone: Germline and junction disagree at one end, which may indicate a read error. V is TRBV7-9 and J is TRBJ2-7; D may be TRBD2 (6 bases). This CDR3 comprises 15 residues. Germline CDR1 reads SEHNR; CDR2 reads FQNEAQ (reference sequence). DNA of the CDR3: TGTTCCAGCAGCCCCATTTGGGACTCCTCCTACGAGCAGTACTTC. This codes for CSSSPIWDSSYEQYF.

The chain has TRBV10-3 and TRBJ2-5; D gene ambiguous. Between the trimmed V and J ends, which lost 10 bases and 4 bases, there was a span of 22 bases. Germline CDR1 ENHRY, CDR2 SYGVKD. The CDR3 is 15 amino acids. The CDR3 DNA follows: TGTGCCACGCGGAGTGGGTCGATTTTGGCAGAGACCCAGTACTTC. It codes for CATRSGSILAETQYF.

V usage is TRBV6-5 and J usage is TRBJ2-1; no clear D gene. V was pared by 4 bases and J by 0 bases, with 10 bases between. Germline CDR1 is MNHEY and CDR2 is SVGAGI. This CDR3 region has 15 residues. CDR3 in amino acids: CASSLTVSSYNEQFF. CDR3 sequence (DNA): TGTGCCAGCAGTTTAACAGTTAGCTCCTACAATGAGCAGTTCTTC.

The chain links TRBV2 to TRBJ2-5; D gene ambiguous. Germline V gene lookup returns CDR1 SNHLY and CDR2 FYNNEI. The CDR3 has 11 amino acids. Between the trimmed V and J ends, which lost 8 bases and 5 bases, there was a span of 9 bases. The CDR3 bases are TGTGCCAGCGGGCCTCAGGAGACCCAGTACTTC. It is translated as CASGPQETQYF.

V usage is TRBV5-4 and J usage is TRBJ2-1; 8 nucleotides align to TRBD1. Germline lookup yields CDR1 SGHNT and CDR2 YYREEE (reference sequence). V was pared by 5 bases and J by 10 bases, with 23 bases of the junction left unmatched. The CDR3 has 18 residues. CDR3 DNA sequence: TGTGCCAGCAGTCCCGGGACAGGAGGAAGCGGAGTTCCCGTGGAGCAGTTCTTC. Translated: CASSPGTGGSGVPVEQFF.

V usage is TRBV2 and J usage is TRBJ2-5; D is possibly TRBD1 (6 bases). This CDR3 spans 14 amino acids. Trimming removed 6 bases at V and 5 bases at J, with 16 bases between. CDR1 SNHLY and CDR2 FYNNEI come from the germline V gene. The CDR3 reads CASRRQADGETQYF. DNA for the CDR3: TGTGCCAGCAGACGACAGGCTGACGGGGAGACCCAGTACTTC.

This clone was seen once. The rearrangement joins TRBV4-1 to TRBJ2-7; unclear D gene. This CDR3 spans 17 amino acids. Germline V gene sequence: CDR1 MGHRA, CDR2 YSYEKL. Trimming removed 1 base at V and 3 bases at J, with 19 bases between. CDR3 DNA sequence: TGCGCCAGCAGCCAAGCAGACATCTCAGAATTCGGCTACGAGCAGTACTTC. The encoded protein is CASSQADISEFGYEQYF.

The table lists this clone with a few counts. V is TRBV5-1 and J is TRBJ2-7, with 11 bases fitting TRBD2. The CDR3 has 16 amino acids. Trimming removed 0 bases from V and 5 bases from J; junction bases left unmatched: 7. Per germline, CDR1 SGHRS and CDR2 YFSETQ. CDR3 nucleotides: TGCGCCAGCAGCTTGGTGCAGACTAGCGGGACCAACGAGCAGTACTTC. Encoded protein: CASSLVQTSGTNEQYF.

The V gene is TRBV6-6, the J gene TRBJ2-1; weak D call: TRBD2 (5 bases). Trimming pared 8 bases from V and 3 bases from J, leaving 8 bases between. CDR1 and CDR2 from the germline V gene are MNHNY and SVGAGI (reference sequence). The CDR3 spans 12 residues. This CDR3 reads CASGRDYNEQFF. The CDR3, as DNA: TGTGCCAGCGGCCGGGACTACAATGAGCAGTTCTTC.

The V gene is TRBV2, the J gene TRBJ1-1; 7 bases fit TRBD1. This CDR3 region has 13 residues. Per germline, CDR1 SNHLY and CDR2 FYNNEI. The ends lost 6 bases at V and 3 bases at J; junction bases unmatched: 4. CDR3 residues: CASRLQGYTEAFF. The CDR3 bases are TGTGCCAGCAGGCTACAGGGGTACACTGAAGCTTTCTTT. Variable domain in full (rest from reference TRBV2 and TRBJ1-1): EPEVTQTPSHQVTQMGQEVILRCVPISNHLYFYWYRQILGQKVEFLVSFYNNEISEKSEIFDDQFSVERPDGSNFTLKIRSTKLEDSAMYFCASRLQGYTEAFFGQGTRLTVV.

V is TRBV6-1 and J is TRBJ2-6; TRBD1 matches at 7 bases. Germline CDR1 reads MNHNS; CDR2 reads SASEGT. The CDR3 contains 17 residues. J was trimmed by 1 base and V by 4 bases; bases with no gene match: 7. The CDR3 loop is CASSVGRQGSGANVLTF. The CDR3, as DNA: TGTGCCAGCAGTGTCGGACGACAGGGATCTGGGGCCAACGTCCTGACTTTC.

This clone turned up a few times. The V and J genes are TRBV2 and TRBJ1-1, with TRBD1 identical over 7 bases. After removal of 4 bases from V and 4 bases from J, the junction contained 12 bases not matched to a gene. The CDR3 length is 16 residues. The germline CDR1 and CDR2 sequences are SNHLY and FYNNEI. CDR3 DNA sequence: TGTGCCAGCAGTGGGGGACAGTCCCCCCGAGGCACTGAAGCTTTCTTT. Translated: CASSGGQSPRGTEAFF.

The CDR3 loop reads CASSLETGRPSYEQYF. CDR3 DNA: TGTGCCAGCAGTTTAGAGACAGGGAGACCCTCCTACGAGCAGTACTTC. V is TRBV28 and J is TRBJ2-7; 7 nucleotides line up with TRBD1. This CDR3 contains 16 residues. After removal of 2 bases from V and 0 bases from J, the junction contained 7 bases not matched to a gene. Germline V gene data show CDR1 as MDHEN and CDR2 as SYDVKM.

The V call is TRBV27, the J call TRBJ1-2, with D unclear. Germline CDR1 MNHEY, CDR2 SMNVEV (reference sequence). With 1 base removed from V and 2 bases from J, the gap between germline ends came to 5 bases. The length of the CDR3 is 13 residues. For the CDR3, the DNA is TGTGCCAGCAGTTTATGGCAGAACTATGGCTACACCTTC. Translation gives CASSLWQNYGYTF.

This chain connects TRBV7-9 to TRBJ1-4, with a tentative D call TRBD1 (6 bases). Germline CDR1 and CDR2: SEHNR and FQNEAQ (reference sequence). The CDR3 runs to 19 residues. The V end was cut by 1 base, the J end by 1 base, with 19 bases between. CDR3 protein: CASSLEAGASGVTNEKLFF. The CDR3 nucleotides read TGTGCCAGCAGCTTAGAGGCAGGGGCATCGGGTGTAACTAATGAAAAACTGTTTTTT.

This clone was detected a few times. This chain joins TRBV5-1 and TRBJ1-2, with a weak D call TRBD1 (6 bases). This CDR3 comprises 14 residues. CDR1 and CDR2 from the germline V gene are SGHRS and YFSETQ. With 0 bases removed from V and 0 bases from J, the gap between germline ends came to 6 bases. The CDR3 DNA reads TGCGCCAGCAGCTTGGGGACAGCTAACTATGGCTACACCTTC. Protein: CASSLGTANYGYTF.

CDR3 sequence (DNA): TGCAGTGCACAGGGTAACTACGAGCAGTACTTC. It codes for CSAQGNYEQYF. The chain is built from TRBV20-1 and TRBJ2-7, with D perhaps TRBD1 (6 bases). Per the germline V gene, CDR1 is DFQATT and CDR2 is SNEGSKA (reference sequence). V was trimmed by 6 bases and J by 3 bases, leaving 9 bases between them. The CDR3 has 11 amino acids.

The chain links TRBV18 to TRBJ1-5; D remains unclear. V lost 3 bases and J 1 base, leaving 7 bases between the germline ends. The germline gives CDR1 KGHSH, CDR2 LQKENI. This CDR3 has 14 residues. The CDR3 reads CASSPSSSNQPQHF. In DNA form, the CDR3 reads TGTGCCAGCTCACCGAGTTCGAGCAATCAGCCCCAGCATTTT.

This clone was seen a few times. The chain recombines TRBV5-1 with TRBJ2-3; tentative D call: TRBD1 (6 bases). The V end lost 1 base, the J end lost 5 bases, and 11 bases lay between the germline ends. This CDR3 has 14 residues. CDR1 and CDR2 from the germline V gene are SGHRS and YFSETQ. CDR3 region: CASSLQQGLDTQYF. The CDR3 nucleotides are TGCGCCAGCAGCTTGCAACAGGGCTTAGATACGCAGTATTTT.

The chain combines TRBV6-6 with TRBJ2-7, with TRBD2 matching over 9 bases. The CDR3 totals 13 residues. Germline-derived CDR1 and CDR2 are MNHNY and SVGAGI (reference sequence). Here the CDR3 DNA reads TGTGCGACAGGACTAGCGACCTCCTACGAGCAGTACTTC. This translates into CATGLATSYEQYF.

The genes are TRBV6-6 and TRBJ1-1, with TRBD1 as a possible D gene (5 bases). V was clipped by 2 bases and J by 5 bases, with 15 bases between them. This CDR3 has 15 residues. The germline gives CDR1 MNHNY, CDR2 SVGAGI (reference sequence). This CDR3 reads CASSYIGTGRTEAFF. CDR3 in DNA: TGTGCCAGCAGTTACATTGGAACAGGTCGAACTGAAGCTTTCTTT.

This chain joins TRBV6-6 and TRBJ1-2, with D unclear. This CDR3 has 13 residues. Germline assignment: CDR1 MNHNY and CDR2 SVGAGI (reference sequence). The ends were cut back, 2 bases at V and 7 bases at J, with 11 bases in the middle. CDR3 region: CASSYRGWGGYTF. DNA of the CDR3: TGTGCCAGCAGTTACCGAGGGTGGGGTGGCTACACCTTC.

Here the CDR3 reads CASSPPDRGYTTNEKLFF. The CDR3 region has the DNA TGTGCCAGCTCACCACCGGACAGGGGCTATACAACTAATGAAAAACTGTTTTTT. The chain joins TRBV18 to TRBJ1-4; 9 bases agree with TRBD1. From germline, CDR1 is KGHSH and CDR2 LQKENI. With 0 bases clipped from V and 0 bases from J, the junction kept 5 bases outside the gene matches. The CDR3 runs to 18 residues. The full variable domain, its missing parts supplied by reference TRBV18 and TRBJ1-4, is NAGVMQNPRHLVRRRGQEARLRCSPMKGHSHVYWYRQLPEEGLKFMVYLQKENIIDESGMPKERFSAEFPKEGPSILRIQQVVRGDSAAYFCASSPPDRGYTTNEKLFFGSGTQLSVL.